This TCR beta chain was observed in a study of shared clonotypes between healthy human individuals. Study summary: The donor pool was made up of two women and a few men aged 18 to 49.

Data came from immunoSEQ multiplex PCR; TCRdb stores just in-frame clones and leaves some out. The sample lists about 2.4 million clones; around nine tenths were seen once. Study results and caveats: Sampling involved blood alone; tissue repertoires likely differ.

Negatively enriched CD4+ T cells were divided by CD45RA into naive and memory. In regard to this clone: Its antigen is unknown.

Germline-derived CDR1 and CDR2 are MGHRA and YSYEKL. The V gene lost 6 bases and the J gene lost 1 base, with 12 bases spanning the gap. This CDR3 comprises 14 residues. The clonotype originates from a young man in good health. Input material: naive CD4+ T cells sorted from blood. Subset given: CD45RA+ positively selected. This rearrangement joins TRBV4-1 to TRBJ1-1; a weak D match, TRBD1 (5 bases). CDR3 DNA: TGCGCCAGCAGTAGGGGACGGGAGAACACTGAAGCTTTCTTT. It codes for CASSRGRENTEAFF.